The source of this T cell receptor beta chain is a study of post-analysis software for immune sequencing data. About the research overall: Included courses were relapsing-remitting and secondary progressive multiple sclerosis; progressive-relapsing multiple sclerosis was also included. Study-wide results and limits: In multiple sclerosis, normalized Chao1 diversity was significantly below that of controls. When the samples were clustered directly with F measure, those that had been prepared in the same batch showed strong co-clustering.

On this clonotype: Its antigen is still unknown.

cDNA libraries for TCR beta contained unique molecular identifiers. Input amounts of about 0.95 to 10 million T cells were used. These gave 500,000 or so cDNA molecules, so each molecule approximated one T cell. TCRdb called the PCR reads again in MiXCR, with one record for every CDR3 protein. The sample carries 350,000 to 450,000 distinct CDR3 sequences, around 37% recorded once. This clonotype originated in a girl aged 5-17 years with multiple sclerosis. Sample: blood.

The CDR3 is CASSLEPRGRRGNYGYTF. DNA for the CDR3: TGTGCCAGCAGCTTAGAGCCCAGGGGGCGAAGGGGTAACTATGGCTACACCTTC. This chain connects TRBV7-9 to TRBJ1-2, with 8 bases that match TRBD1. Germline V lookup: CDR1 SEHNR, CDR2 FQNEAQ (reference sequence). The CDR3 has 18 amino acids. With V trimmed by 1 base and J by 1 base, 11 bases remained unmatched.